A single sample is the source of the 5 T cell receptor beta chains below, sequenced in a study of tumor-infiltrating lymphocytes in primary liver carcinoma. cDNA specific to TCR beta was made from approximately 0.55 ug of total RNA, with a constant-region primer employed for priming. Library construction for TCR beta comprised three nested multiplex PCR rounds performed with slightly modified ARM-PCR. In the first two PCR rounds, TRBV1-TRBV30 forward primers were paired with a C-beta reverse primer, and each round lasted roughly 9 cycles. Each CDR3 protein is one row after TCRdb ran MiXCR on the multiplex PCR reads. The sample lists a few hundred thousand distinct CDR3 sequences; about 50% were seen once. Germline DNA was extracted too, while blood RNA derived from unsorted whole blood. The sample comprised peripheral blood. These receptors all come from a woman aged 25 to 39 with primary liver carcinoma and hepatitis B virus infection.

In its sample, this clonotype was seen a few times. A much larger clone lies a single base off, so this may be a read error. The V and J genes are TRBV29-1 and TRBJ2-1; D gene uncertain. The CDR3 is 10 residues long. The germline gives CDR1 SQVTM, CDR2 ANQGSEA. Trimming took off 8 bases at V and 12 bases at J, with 14 bases between the two ends. The CDR3 coding sequence is TGCAGCCTTAAGAGAGATGGGCAGTTCTTC. This sequence encodes CSLKRDGQFF.

The chain recombines TRBV5-1 with TRBJ2-7; D not resolved. The CDR3 is 14 residues long. The V gene's germline CDR1 is SGHRS and CDR2 YFSETQ. V was pared by 4 bases and J by 2 bases, with 13 bases between. CDR3 region: CASSAGGRAYEQYF. The CDR3 DNA reads TGCGCCAGCAGCGCCGGTGGCAGAGCCTACGAGCAGTACTTC.

This clonotype came up many times. The rearrangement joins TRBV11-3 to TRBJ1-1; no firm D call. V lost 7 bases and J lost 4, with 10 bases in between. The germline V gene has CDR1 SGHNT and CDR2 YENEEA. The CDR3 length is 12 residues. CDR3 loop: CASTHIGTEAFF. Written as DNA, the CDR3 is TGTGCCAGCACGCACATAGGCACTGAAGCTTTCTTT. Full variable domain (remainder filled in from reference TRBV11-3 and TRBJ1-1): EAGVVQSPRYKIIEKKQPVAFWCNPISGHNTLYWYLQNLGQGPELLIRYENEEAVDDSQLPKDRFSAERLKGVDSTLKIQPAELGDSAVYLCASTHIGTEAFFGQGTRLTVV.

This clonotype came up once. The J gene is TRBJ2-1, the V gene TRBV10-3; a weak D match, TRBD2 (6 bases). The germline V and J ends were trimmed by 6 bases and 2 bases, with 20 bases remaining between them. The germline CDR1 and CDR2 sequences are ENHRY and SYGVKD. The CDR3 covers 17 residues. CDR3 in DNA: TGTGCCATCAGAGAGACCATGACGGCTAGCGCCTACAATGAGCAGTTCTTC. Translating gives CAIRETMTASAYNEQFF.

This chain links TRBV4-3 with TRBJ2-2; TRBD2 might be the D (5 bases). The CDR3 consists of 14 residues. Germline assignment: CDR1 LGHNA and CDR2 YSLEER. The V and J ends lost 1 base and 4 bases respectively, with 7 bases between them. CDR3 in amino acids: CASSQGLITGELFF. The CDR3 DNA sequence: TGCGCCAGCAGCCAAGGACTAATCACCGGGGAGCTGTTTTTT.